This T cell receptor beta chain was identified during a study of T cells in Graves' hyperthyroidism and ophthalmopathy. Overall study results and limits: A model of 13 V-J pairs discriminated ophthalmopathy from stable hyperthyroidism.

This clonotype has ten or more counts. Its specificity is unknown. Using around 10 ml of fresh peripheral blood, PBMCs were prepared. Regions amplified from RNA transcripts were the TCR beta CDR3 regions. A first-round RT-PCR of the TCR CDR3 used the HTBI primer set. TCRdb re-called the multiplex PCR reads with MiXCR, one entry per CDR3 protein. The data contain some 560,000 distinct CDR3 sequences, about 14% of them singletons. Per germline, CDR1 MNHEY and CDR2 SVGEGT. The CDR3 length is 16 residues. Germline trimming cut 5 bases from V and 5 bases from J; bases unmatched to any gene: 14. The rearrangement links TRBV6-2 or TRBV6-3 to TRBJ2-7; 8 bases match TRBD2. The material sequenced was blood. This receptor was obtained from a woman between 40 and 50 years old with Graves' hyperthyroidism. The CDR3 coding sequence is TGTGCCAGCAGTCTAACATTGGTGGCGGGAGGCCACGAGCAGTACTTC. Its translation: CASSLTLVAGGHEQYF.